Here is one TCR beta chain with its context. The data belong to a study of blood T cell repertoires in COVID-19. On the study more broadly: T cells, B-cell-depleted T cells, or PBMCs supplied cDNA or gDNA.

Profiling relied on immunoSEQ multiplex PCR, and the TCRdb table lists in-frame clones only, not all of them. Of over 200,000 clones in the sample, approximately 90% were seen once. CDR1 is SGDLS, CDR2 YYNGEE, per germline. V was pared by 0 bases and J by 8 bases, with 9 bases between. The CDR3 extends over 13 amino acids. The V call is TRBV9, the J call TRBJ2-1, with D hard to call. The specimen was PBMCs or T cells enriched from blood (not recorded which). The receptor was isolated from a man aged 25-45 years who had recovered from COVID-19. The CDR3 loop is CASSVEMRYEQFF. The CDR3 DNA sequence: TGTGCCAGCAGCGTAGAAATGAGGTATGAGCAGTTCTTC.